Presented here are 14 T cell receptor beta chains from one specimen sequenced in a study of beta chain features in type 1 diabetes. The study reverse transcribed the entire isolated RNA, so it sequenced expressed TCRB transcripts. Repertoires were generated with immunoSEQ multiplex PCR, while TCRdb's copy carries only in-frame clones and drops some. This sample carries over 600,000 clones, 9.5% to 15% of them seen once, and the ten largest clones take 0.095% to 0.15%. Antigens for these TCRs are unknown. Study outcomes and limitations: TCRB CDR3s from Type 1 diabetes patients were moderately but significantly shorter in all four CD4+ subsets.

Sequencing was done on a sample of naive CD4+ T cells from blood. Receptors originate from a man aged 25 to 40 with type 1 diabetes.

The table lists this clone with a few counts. DNA of the CDR3: TGTGCCAGCAGCCAAGGACAGACCGATGGCTACACCTTC. It encodes CASSQGQTDGYTF. V is TRBV4-2 and J is TRBJ1-2, with D possibly TRBD1 on 5 matching bases. Germline V gene sequence: CDR1 LGHNA, CDR2 YNFKEQ. This CDR3 comprises 13 residues. Trimming removed 1 base at V and 6 bases at J, with 9 bases between.

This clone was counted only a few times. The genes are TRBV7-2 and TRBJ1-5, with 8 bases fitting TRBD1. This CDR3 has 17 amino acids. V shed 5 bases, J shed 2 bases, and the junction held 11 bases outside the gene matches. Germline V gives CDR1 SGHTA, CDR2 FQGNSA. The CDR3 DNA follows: TGTGCCAGCAGCATGGGACAGGCTCTCTGGGGCAATCAGCCCCAGCATTTT. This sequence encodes CASSMGQALWGNQPQHF.

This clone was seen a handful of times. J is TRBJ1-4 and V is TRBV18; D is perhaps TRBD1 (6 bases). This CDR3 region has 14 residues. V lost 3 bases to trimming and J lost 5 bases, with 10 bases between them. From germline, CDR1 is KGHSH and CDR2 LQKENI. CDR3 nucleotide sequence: TGTGCCAGCTCACCGGACAGTCTCAATGAAAAACTGTTTTTT. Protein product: CASSPDSLNEKLFF.

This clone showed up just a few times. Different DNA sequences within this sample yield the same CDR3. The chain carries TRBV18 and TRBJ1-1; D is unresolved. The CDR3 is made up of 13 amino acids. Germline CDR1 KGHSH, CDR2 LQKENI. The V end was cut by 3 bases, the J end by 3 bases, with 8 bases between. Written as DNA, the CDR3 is TGTGCCAGCTCACCCGCATTGGACACTGAAGCTTTCTTT. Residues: CASSPALDTEAFF.

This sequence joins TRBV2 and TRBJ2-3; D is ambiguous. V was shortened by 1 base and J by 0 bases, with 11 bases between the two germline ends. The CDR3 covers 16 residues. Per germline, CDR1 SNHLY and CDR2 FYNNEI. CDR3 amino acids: CASSEGSSPSTDTQYF. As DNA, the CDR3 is TGTGCCAGCAGTGAAGGGTCGTCTCCTAGCACAGATACGCAGTATTTT.

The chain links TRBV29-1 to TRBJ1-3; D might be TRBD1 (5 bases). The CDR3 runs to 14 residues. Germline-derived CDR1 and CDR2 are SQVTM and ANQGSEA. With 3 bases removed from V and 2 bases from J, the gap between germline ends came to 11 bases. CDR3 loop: CSVERGEAGNTIYF. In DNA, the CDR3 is TGCAGCGTTGAGCGGGGCGAGGCTGGAAACACCATATATTTT.

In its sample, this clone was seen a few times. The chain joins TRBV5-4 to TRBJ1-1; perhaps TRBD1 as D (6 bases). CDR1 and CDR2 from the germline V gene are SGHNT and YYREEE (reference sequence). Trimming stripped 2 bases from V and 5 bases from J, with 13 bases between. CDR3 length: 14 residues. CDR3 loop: CASSFYIQGTEAFF. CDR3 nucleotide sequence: TGTGCCAGCAGCTTTTATATACAGGGAACTGAAGCTTTCTTT.

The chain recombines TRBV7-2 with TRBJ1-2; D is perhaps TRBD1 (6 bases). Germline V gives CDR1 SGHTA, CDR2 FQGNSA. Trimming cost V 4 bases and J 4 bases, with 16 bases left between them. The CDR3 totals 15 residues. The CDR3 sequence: CASSSRTAKVYGYTF. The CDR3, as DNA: TGTGCCAGCAGCTCGAGGACAGCGAAGGTCTATGGCTACACCTTC.

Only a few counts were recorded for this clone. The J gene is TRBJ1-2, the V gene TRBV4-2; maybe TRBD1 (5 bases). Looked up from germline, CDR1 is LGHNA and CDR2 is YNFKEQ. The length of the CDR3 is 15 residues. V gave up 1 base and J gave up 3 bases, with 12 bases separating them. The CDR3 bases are TGTGCCAGCAGCCAAGGTTTCGGGACGGACTATGGCTACACCTTC. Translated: CASSQGFGTDYGYTF.

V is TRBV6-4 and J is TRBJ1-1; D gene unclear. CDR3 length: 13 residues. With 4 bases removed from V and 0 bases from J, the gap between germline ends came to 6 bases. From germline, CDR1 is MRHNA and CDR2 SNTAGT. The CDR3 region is CASSGLMNTEAFF. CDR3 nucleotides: TGTGCCAGCAGTGGTCTTATGAACACTGAAGCTTTCTTT.

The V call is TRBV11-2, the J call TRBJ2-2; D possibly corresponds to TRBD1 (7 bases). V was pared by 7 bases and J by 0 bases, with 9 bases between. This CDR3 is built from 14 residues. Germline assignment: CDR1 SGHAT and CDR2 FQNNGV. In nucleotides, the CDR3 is TGTGCCAGCACAGGGGGGTCGAACACCGGGGAGCTGTTTTTT. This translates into CASTGGSNTGELFF.

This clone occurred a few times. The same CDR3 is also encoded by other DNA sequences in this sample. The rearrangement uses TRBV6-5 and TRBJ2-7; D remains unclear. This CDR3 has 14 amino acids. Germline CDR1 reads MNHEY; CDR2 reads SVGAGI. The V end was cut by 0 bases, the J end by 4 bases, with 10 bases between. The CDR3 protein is CASSYSRSSYEQYF. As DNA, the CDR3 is TGTGCCAGCAGTTACTCAAGATCTTCGTACGAGCAGTACTTC.

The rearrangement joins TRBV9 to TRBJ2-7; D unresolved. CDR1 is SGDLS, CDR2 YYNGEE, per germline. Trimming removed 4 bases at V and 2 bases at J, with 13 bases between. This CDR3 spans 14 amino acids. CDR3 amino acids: CASSSQISTYEQYF. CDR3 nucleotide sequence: TGTGCCAGCAGCTCCCAGATATCCACCTACGAGCAGTACTTC.

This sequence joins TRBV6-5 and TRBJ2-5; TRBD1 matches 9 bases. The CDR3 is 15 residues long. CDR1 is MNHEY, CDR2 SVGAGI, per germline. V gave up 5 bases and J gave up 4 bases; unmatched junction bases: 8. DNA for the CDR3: TGTGCCAGCAGTCGTGGACAGGGGATGGGAGAGACCCAGTACTTC. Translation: CASSRGQGMGETQYF.